The rows below give T cell receptor beta chains drawn from one sample of a study of blood T cell repertoires in COVID-19. The method was immunoSEQ multiplex PCR; TCRdb's version includes in-frame clones alone and lacks a portion of them. The sample contains tens of thousands of clones, about 80% of which appear only once. The sequencing sample was made of peripheral blood. The receptors here all came from a man between 65 and 80 years old with active or convalescent COVID-19. The CDR3 runs from the conserved cysteine through the conserved F or W. A D gene is named only where the DNA matches it firmly. Only some rows state a clone size, as once, few, many or a class for expanded clones.

j_gene	d_gene	v_gene	abundance	CDR3nt	CDR3aa
TRBJ1-4	-	TRBV27	-	TGTGCCAGCACCCCGGGGACTCTCCATGAAAAACTGTTTTTT	CASTPGTLHEKLFF
TRBJ1-2	-	TRBV4-1	-	TGCGCCAGCAGCCAAGCTTTGAGACAATCGAACTATGGCTACACCTTC	CASSQALRQSNYGYTF
TRBJ2-7	TRBD1	TRBV6-5	few	TGTGCCAGCTCCTCGGGACAGTCCTACGAGCAGTACTTC	CASSSGQSYEQYF
TRBJ1-4	-	TRBV3-1/TRBV3-2	-	TGTGCCAGCAGCCAAGTGACAGGTGTTAATGAAAAACTGTTTTTT	CASSQVTGVNEKLFF
TRBJ2-7	TRBD2	TRBV19	-	TGTGCCAGTAGTGCCCCTTTAGCGGGGGGAACCTACGAGCAGTACTTC	CASSAPLAGGTYEQYF
TRBJ1-5	-	TRBV6-5	once	TGTGCCAGCAGTTACTCTTCCAGGAGCAATCAGCCCCAGCATTTT	CASSYSSRSNQPQHF
TRBJ2-2	TRBD2	TRBV30	-	TGTGCCCTACAGACTAGCGGGGGGACCGGGGAGCTGTTTTTT	CALQTSGGTGELFF
TRBJ2-1	TRBD2	TRBV5-1	-	TGCGCCAGCAGCACGGGACTAGCGGGGGGGCGCTCCTACAATGAGCAGTTCTTC	CASSTGLAGGRSYNEQFF
TRBJ2-1	TRBD2	TRBV11-1	once	TGTGCCAGCAGCTTAACCCCCACGACTAGCGGCGCGCAGTTCTTC	CASSLTPTTSGAQFF
TRBJ2-5	-	TRBV11-3	-	TGTGCCAGCAGCGCGGAACCGGGACTGCAAGAGACCCAGTACTTC	CASSAEPGLQETQYF
TRBJ2-4	TRBD1	TRBV11-1	few	TGTGCCAGCAGCGCCAGGACAGGGGCCATTCAGTACTTC	CASSARTGAIQYF
TRBJ1-5	-	TRBV28	few	TGTGCCAGCACCGATGGGCAGAAAAATCAGCCCCAGCATTTT	CASTDGQKNQPQHF
TRBJ1-1	TRBD1	TRBV7-3	-	TGTGCCAGCAGCTTCCAGGGGGATACTGAAGCTTTCTTT	CASSFQGDTEAFF
TRBJ1-5	-	TRBV6-1	few	TGTGCCAGCAGTGTCCTCGCCGGGTCGGATAACAGGGATCAGAATCAGCCCCAGCATTTT	CASSVLAGSDNRDQNQPQHF
TRBJ1-4	TRBD1	TRBV5-1	-	TGCGCCAGCAGCCTCCAGCCGGACAGGAAAGCTAATGAAAAACTGTTTTTT	CASSLQPDRKANEKLFF
TRBJ2-7	-	TRBV7-9	few	TGTGCCAGCAGCTCAAAATACAGGGAGGGCACCGAGCAGTACTTC	CASSSKYREGTEQYF
TRBJ1-3	-	TRBV27	-	TGTGCCAGCAGTACGGGGAACACCATATATTTT	CASSTGNTIYF
TRBJ2-2	-	TRBV5-1	medium-sized	TGCGCCAGCAGCCCACGACCTCTAGGCGGGGAGCTGTTTTTT	CASSPRPLGGELFF
TRBJ2-7	-	TRBV6-6	-	TGTGCCAGCAGCCCCTCCTCCTACGAGCAGTACTTC	CASSPSSYEQYF
TRBJ1-2	-	TRBV4-1	few	TGCGCCAGCAGCCAAGATCCCCAGACAACCTATGGCTACACCTTC	CASSQDPQTTYGYTF
TRBJ2-7	-	TRBV7-9	-	TGTGCCAGCCATATAGACACCACCGACGAGCAGTACTTC	CASHIDTTDEQYF
TRBJ2-3	TRBD2	TRBV6-6	-	TGTGCCAGCAGACTACGAGCGGGGGGGCCTACAGATACGCAGTATTTT	CASRLRAGGPTDTQYF
TRBJ1-5	-	TRBV7-9	-	TGTGCCAGCAGCCCTGCCCCGGGAGGTACATATAGCAATCAGCCCCAGCATTTT	CASSPAPGGTYSNQPQHF
TRBJ1-2	TRBD1	TRBV5-5	-	TGTGCCAGCAGCCCCTGGACAGGGGGCAGCTATGGCTACACCTTC	CASSPWTGGSYGYTF
TRBJ1-3	-	TRBV5-6	-	TGTGCCAGCAGCTTGGCTCTTGGGACAACGAGCTCTGGAAACACCATATATTTT	CASSLALGTTSSGNTIYF
TRBJ2-7	-	TRBV7-9	-	TGTGCCAGCAGCCGCACAGGGATGGGCGAGCAGTACTTC	CASSRTGMGEQYF
TRBJ1-1	-	TRBV6-1	-	TGTGCCAGCAGTGACAGGGATACTGAAGCTTTCTTT	CASSDRDTEAFF
TRBJ2-5	TRBD2	TRBV4-2	once	TGTGCCAGCAGCCAAGCGGGTCGGGGGGAGGAGACCCAGTACTTC	CASSQAGRGEETQYF
TRBJ1-1	-	TRBV28	-	TGTGCCAGCAGCCGTCGTGATCGGGAAGCTTTCTTT	CASSRRDREAFF
TRBJ1-1	-	TRBV7-9	-	TGTGCCAGCAGCCCCGAGGACATGACAGGCACATTT	CASSPEDMTGTF
TRBJ1-1	-	TRBV30	-	TGTGCCTGGAGTGTTACGAATGGGGCAGGCAAAGCTTTCTTT	CAWSVTNGAGKAFF
TRBJ2-1	-	TRBV11-2	-	TGTGCCAGCAGCTGGACTGACAATGAGCAGTTCTTC	CASSWTDNEQFF
TRBJ1-6	-	TRBV28	-	TGTGCCAGCAGTTTGGCAGGGTCACCCCTCCACTTT	CASSLAGSPLHF
TRBJ2-3	TRBD1	TRBV5-6	-	TGTGCCAGCAGCATGGGACAGAGAGGAGATACGCAGTATTTT	CASSMGQRGDTQYF
TRBJ2-1	TRBD2	TRBV7-3	-	TGTGCCAGCAGCCAAAACGGGGGGACTAGCGGGACCAATGAGCAGTTCTTC	CASSQNGGTSGTNEQFF
TRBJ2-1	TRBD2	TRBV27	-	TGTGCCAGCAGCTTAGCGGGGACCTCCTACAATGAGCAGTTCTTC	CASSLAGTSYNEQFF
TRBJ2-7	TRBD1	TRBV23-1	-	TGCGCCAGCATTCCCCCCACAGGGGACGAGCAGTACTTC	CASIPPTGDEQYF
TRBJ2-1	-	TRBV12-3/TRBV12-4	-	TGTGCCAGCAGCCCCCAACTAGTTCGGCAGTTCTTC	CASSPQLVRQFF
TRBJ1-2	-	TRBV19	-	TGTGCCAGCAAATCAGGGGACTATGGCTACACCTTC	CASKSGDYGYTF
TRBJ2-5	TRBD1	TRBV7-9	-	TGTGCCAGCAGCTTAATAGCGTCCCGGGACAGGGATCTGGGGAAGACCCAGTACTTC	CASSLIASRDRDLGKTQYF
TRBJ1-5	-	TRBV12-3/TRBV12-4	-	TGTGCCAGCAGTTTAAACAGAGAACAGCCCCAGCATTTT	CASSLNREQPQHF
TRBJ1-6	-	TRBV7-2	few	TGTGCCAGCAGCTTCGACAGCTCCTATAATTCACCCCTCCACTTT	CASSFDSSYNSPLHF
TRBJ1-5	-	TRBV29-1	few	TGCAGCGCGGGGGACGGACTAAATCAGCCCCAGCATTTT	CSAGDGLNQPQHF
TRBJ2-2	-	TRBV5-5	-	TGTGCCAGCAGCTTGGCCGAGGACACCGGGGAGCTGTTTTTT	CASSLAEDTGELFF
TRBJ2-7	-	TRBV7-8	-	TGTGCCAGCAGCTTGACTTCCGAGCAGTACTTC	CASSLTSEQYF
TRBJ2-7	TRBD2	TRBV7-9	-	TGTGCCAGCAGTCGCGGGGGGGACACCGCCTACGAGCAGTACTTC	CASSRGGDTAYEQYF
TRBJ1-4	TRBD1	TRBV3-1/TRBV3-2	-	TGTGCCAGCAGCAGACAGGGGGCTCGTGGAAAACTGTTTTTT	CASSRQGARGKLFF
TRBJ2-3	-	TRBV3-1/TRBV3-2	-	TGTGCCAGCGGGGGGGCGGGCGATACGCAGTATTTT	CASGGAGDTQYF
TRBJ2-1	TRBD1	TRBV5-1	-	TGCGCCAGCAGCCCCGGACAGGCCTACAATGAGCAGTTCTTC	CASSPGQAYNEQFF
TRBJ1-1	-	TRBV28	-	TGTGCCAGCAGTTTATCCCCTTGGGGCTCGAGAAACACTGAAGCTTTCTTT	CASSLSPWGSRNTEAFF
TRBJ1-2	TRBD1	TRBV6-5	-	TGTGCCAGCAGTTCGGGACAGGGGGCGCGAGTCTATGGCTACACCTTC	CASSSGQGARVYGYTF
TRBJ1-2	-	TRBV7-9	-	TGTGCCAGCAGCTTGGACGGAGGAAACTATGGCTACACCTTC	CASSLDGGNYGYTF
TRBJ1-5	-	TRBV4-2	-	TGTGCCAGCAGCCAAGATCTAAGACAGCCCCAGCATTTT	CASSQDLRQPQHF
TRBJ1-4	TRBD1	TRBV28	few	TGTGCCAGCAGCTCCGACTGGGACAGGACTAGAGAAACACTGTTTTTT	CASSSDWDRTRETLFF